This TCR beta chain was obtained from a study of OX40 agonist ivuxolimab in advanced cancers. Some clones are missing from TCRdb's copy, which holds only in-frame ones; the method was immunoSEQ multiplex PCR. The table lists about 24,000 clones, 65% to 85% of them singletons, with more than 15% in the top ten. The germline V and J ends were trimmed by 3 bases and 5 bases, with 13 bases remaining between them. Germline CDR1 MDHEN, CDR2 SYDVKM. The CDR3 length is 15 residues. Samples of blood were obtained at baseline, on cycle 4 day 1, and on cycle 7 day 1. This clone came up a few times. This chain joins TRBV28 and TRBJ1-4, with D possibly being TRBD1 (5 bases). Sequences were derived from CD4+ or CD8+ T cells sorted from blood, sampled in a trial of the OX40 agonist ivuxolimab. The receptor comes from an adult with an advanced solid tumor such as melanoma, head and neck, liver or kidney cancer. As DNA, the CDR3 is TGTGCCAGCAGTTTCCCGGGACTCCGCAATGAAAAACTGTTTTTT. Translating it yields CASSFPGLRNEKLFF.